Listed below are T cell receptor beta chains from one sample, sequenced in a study of T cells in Graves' hyperthyroidism and ophthalmopathy. Each CDR3 protein is one row after TCRdb ran MiXCR on the multiplex PCR reads. The table has roughly 800,000 distinct CDR3 sequences, around 39% seen once. Sequencing input: blood. The receptors were gathered from a man aged 18 to 29 with Graves' hyperthyroidism. Each CDR3 is given with its conserved first and last residue. Each record gives: V gene, J gene, clone size, D gene, CDR3 protein, CDR3 DNA. D genes are given only for firm matches. Rows give clone size only sometimes, using once, few, many, or a class for an expanded clone.

>TRBV20-1|TRBJ1-5|-|-
CSARQGRSNQPQHF
TGCAGTGCTAGACAGGGACGGAGCAATCAGCCCCAGCATTTT
>TRBV29-1|TRBJ1-5|-|-
CSVMGGGNQPQHF
TGCAGCGTTATGGGGGGCGGCAATCAGCCCCAGCATTTT
>TRBV11-1|TRBJ1-2|-|-
CASSPGGTSSLWGYTF
TGTGCCAGCAGCCCGGGGGGGACATCCTCCCTCTGGGGCTACACCTTC
>TRBV2|TRBJ2-5|few|-
CASSDLARGETQYF
TGTGCCAGCAGTGACCTAGCTAGAGGCGAGACCCAGTACTTC
>TRBV29-1|TRBJ1-1|many|-
CSVGWAAREAFF
TGCAGCGTTGGATGGGCAGCGCGGGAAGCTTTCTTT
>TRBV4-1|TRBJ1-6|few|-
CASSQVRGDSPLHF
TGCGCCAGCAGCCAAGTTAGGGGGGATTCACCCCTCCACTTT
>TRBV29-1|TRBJ1-2|-|-
CSRGTQDGEGYTF
TGCAGCCGCGGGACCCAGGACGGGGAGGGCTACACCTTC
>TRBV7-6|TRBJ2-7|many|-
CASSLVYRSDEQYF
TGTGCCAGCAGCTTAGTGTACCGGTCTGACGAGCAGTACTTC
>TRBV6-5|TRBJ2-5|-|-
CASSYGRKTQYF
TGTGCCAGCAGCTACGGTCGGAAGACCCAGTACTTC
>TRBV12-3/TRBV12-4|TRBJ2-5|-|-
CASTKGWGRETQYF
TGTGCCAGCACCAAGGGATGGGGCCGAGAGACCCAGTACTTC
>TRBV15|TRBJ2-7|-|TRBD2
CATSRDKGLAGEDEQYF
TGTGCCACCAGCAGAGATAAGGGACTAGCGGGAGAGGACGAGCAGTACTTC
>TRBV10-2|TRBJ1-3|many|-
CASSGAGASSGNTIYF
TGCGCCAGCAGTGGTGCAGGGGCCAGCTCTGGAAACACCATATATTTT
>TRBV7-2|TRBJ2-7|-|TRBD2
CASSPHSSGGYYEQYF
TGTGCCAGCAGCCCTCACTCTAGCGGGGGATACTACGAGCAGTACTTC
>TRBV7-2|TRBJ2-1|-|-
CASSVAGAGEQFF
TGTGCCAGCAGCGTAGCAGGGGCGGGTGAGCAGTTCTTC
>TRBV12-3/TRBV12-4|TRBJ2-7|-|-
CASSSEEGADEQYF
TGTGCCAGCAGTTCAGAGGAGGGGGCCGACGAGCAGTACTTC
>TRBV7-2|TRBJ1-2|few|TRBD1
CASSFPTGGGQFNYGYTF
TGTGCCAGCAGCTTTCCCACAGGGGGCGGGCAATTTAACTATGGCTACACCTTC
>TRBV2|TRBJ1-1|many|-
CARGATVTEAFF
TGTGCCCGGGGGGCAACGGTCACTGAAGCTTTCTTT